The 30 T cell receptor beta chains given below trace back to one sample, sequenced in a study of shared clonotypes between healthy human individuals. The table came from immunoSEQ multiplex PCR; TCRdb's copy has only in-frame clones and leaves some out. Seen here are about 2.4 million clones, 80% to 95% observed once, and the top ten hold about 0.39%. The sequenced sample consisted of naive CD4+ T cells from PBMCs. Subset: CD45RA+ positively selected. The receptors originated from a man younger than 35 in good health. Some clones in this sample may be carry-over from other donors' samples.

Worth noting for this clone: Other DNA sequences of this sample code for an identical CDR3. The genes are TRBV11-2 and TRBJ1-2; 8 bases align to TRBD1. J was trimmed by 7 bases and V by 5 bases; bases with no gene match: 6. The CDR3 loop spans 13 amino acids. In germline, CDR1 is SGHAT, CDR2 FQNNGV. Written as DNA, the CDR3 is TGTGCCAGCAGCCCCGACAGGGGCGGTGGCTACACCTTC. It is translated as CASSPDRGGGYTF.

V and J are TRBV5-5 and TRBJ2-7; 9 bases are shared with TRBD1. The junction had 8 bases not matched to a gene; V was cut back by 4 bases and J by 3 bases. CDR3 length equals 15 residues. Germline-derived CDR1 and CDR2 are SGHKS and YYEKEE (reference sequence). CDR3 residues: CASSRFGTGNYEQYF. The CDR3 nucleotides are TGTGCCAGCAGCCGATTCGGGACAGGGAACTACGAGCAGTACTTC.

The rearrangement joins TRBV15 to TRBJ1-1; the match to TRBD1 covers 9 bases. The CDR3 length is 16 residues. The germline CDR1 and CDR2 sequences are LNHNV and YYDKDF (reference sequence). V lost 1 base, J lost 6 bases, and 9 bases stayed unmatched. CDR3 DNA: TGTGCCACCAGCAGAGGGGTACAGGGGGCGCTTGCTGAAGCTTTCTTT. It codes for CATSRGVQGALAEAFF. Together with reference TRBV15 and TRBJ1-1, the CDR3 gives the full variable domain: DAMVIQNPRYQVTQFGKPVTLSCSQTLNHNVMYWYQQKSSQAPKLLFHYYDKDFNNEADTPDNFQSRRPNTSFCFLDIRSPGLGDTAMYLCATSRGVQGALAEAFFGQGTRLTVV.

The chain employs TRBV27 and TRBJ1-4, with TRBD1 identical over 10 bases. Germline loops: CDR1 MNHEY, CDR2 SMNVEV (reference sequence). The CDR3 is 16 residues long. V gave up 3 bases and J gave up 10 bases; unmatched junction bases: 11. CDR3 amino acids: CASSFRQGAEVGKLFF. The CDR3 region has the DNA TGTGCCAGCAGTTTTCGACAGGGGGCAGAGGTTGGAAAACTGTTTTTT.

The genes are TRBV5-1 and TRBJ2-5; possible D gene TRBD1, 6 bases. Trimming shortened V by 3 bases and J by 5 bases, and 14 bases separated the two germline ends. Per germline, CDR1 SGHRS and CDR2 YFSETQ. CDR3 length: 14 residues. In DNA, the CDR3 is TGCGCCAGCAGCTCGCACAGGGAGAGGGAGACCCAGTACTTC. The encoded protein is CASSSHRERETQYF.

The rearrangement joins TRBV18 to TRBJ2-7; D not certain. Germline V gene data show CDR1 as KGHSH and CDR2 as LQKENI. Trimming stripped 3 bases from V and 5 bases from J, with 14 bases between. The CDR3 totals 14 residues. CDR3 protein: CASSPNTYSDEQYF. CDR3 coding DNA: TGTGCCAGCTCACCTAATACCTACAGTGACGAGCAGTACTTC.

This rearrangement joins TRBV18 to TRBJ2-1; D gene unclear. Germline CDR1 reads KGHSH; CDR2 reads LQKENI. The V end was cut by 3 bases, the J end by 8 bases, with 20 bases between. This CDR3 comprises 16 residues. The chain's CDR3 is CASSPYWQANKDEQFF. Here the CDR3 DNA reads TGTGCCAGCTCACCTTATTGGCAGGCCAACAAGGATGAGCAGTTCTTC.

The J gene is TRBJ2-7, the V gene TRBV28; 9 bases fit TRBD2. J was trimmed by 0 bases and V by 6 bases; bases with no gene match: 6. CDR3 length: 15 amino acids. Germline V gene lookup returns CDR1 MDHEN and CDR2 SYDVKM. The CDR3 sequence: CASRRLAVSSYEQYF. The CDR3 DNA sequence: TGTGCCAGCAGGAGACTAGCGGTAAGCTCCTACGAGCAGTACTTC.

The chain combines TRBV5-1 with TRBJ2-1, with 10 bases that match TRBD2. The V gene end was trimmed by 0 bases and the J gene end by 4 bases; junction bases not matched to a gene: 4. CDR1 and CDR2 from the germline V gene are SGHRS and YFSETQ. The CDR3 covers 16 residues. This chain's CDR3 is CASSLAASGRYNEQFF. CDR3 coding DNA: TGCGCCAGCAGCTTGGCGGCTAGCGGGAGATACAATGAGCAGTTCTTC.

This clone came up once. This chain joins TRBV21-1 and TRBJ2-1; TRBD1 is the table's D call and was not checked against the DNA. TRBV21-1 is annotated as a pseudogene. The CDR3 has 15 amino acids. In nucleotides, the CDR3 is TGTGCCAGCAGCTCCACCGACAGGGGGCGGAAGGAGCAGTTCTTC. Its translation is CASSSTDRGRKEQFF.

The chain uses TRBV15 and TRBJ1-3; D remains ambiguous. V gave up 0 bases and J gave up 2 bases, with 8 bases separating them. The V gene's germline CDR1 is LNHNV and CDR2 YYDKDF (reference sequence). The CDR3 has 15 residues. The DNA of the CDR3 is TGTGCCACCAGCAGAGATCCCTTCCCTGGAAACACCATATATTTT. Translation: CATSRDPFPGNTIYF.

This sequence joins TRBV4-1 and TRBJ1-3, with D possibly TRBD1 on 5 matching bases. There are 15 residues in the CDR3. The V and J ends lost 4 bases and 0 bases respectively, with 10 bases between them. Germline V gene data show CDR1 as MGHRA and CDR2 as YSYEKL. Written as DNA, the CDR3 is TGCGCCAGCAGCCCTCGGACAAGCTCTGGAAACACCATATATTTT. It codes for CASSPRTSSGNTIYF.

The chain links TRBV28 to TRBJ1-2; 7 positions agree with TRBD1. This CDR3 is 12 amino acids long. V lost 10 bases to trimming and J lost 2 bases; unmatched junction nucleotides: 4. Per the germline V gene, CDR1 is MDHEN and CDR2 is SYDVKM. The CDR3 loop is CATETGNYGYTF. In DNA form, the CDR3 reads TGTGCCACCGAGACAGGGAACTATGGCTACACCTTC.

The V call is TRBV5-1, the J call TRBJ1-1, with 8 bases that match TRBD1. After removal of 4 bases from V and 5 bases from J, the junction contained 7 bases not matched to a gene. CDR3 length: 14 residues. Germline CDR1 SGHRS, CDR2 YFSETQ. The CDR3 region is CASSGDRGGTEAFF. In nucleotides, the CDR3 is TGCGCCAGCAGCGGCGACAGGGGAGGAACTGAAGCTTTCTTT.

The genes are TRBV5-1 and TRBJ1-3; 8 positions agree with TRBD1. The ends lost 1 base at V and 4 bases at J; junction bases unmatched: 7. Germline V gene data show CDR1 as SGHRS and CDR2 as YFSETQ. CDR3 length equals 16 residues. The CDR3 is CASSLNQGAQGNTIYF. For the CDR3, the DNA is TGCGCCAGCAGCTTGAACCAGGGGGCGCAAGGAAACACCATATATTTT. The whole variable domain, filled in from reference TRBV5-1 and TRBJ1-3, reads KAGVTQTPRYLIKTRGQQVTLSCSPISGHRSVSWYQQTPGQGLQFLFEYFSETQRNKGNFPGRFSGRQFSNSRSEMNVSTLELGDSALYLCASSLNQGAQGNTIYFGEGSWLTVV.

In its sample, this clone was seen once. The CDR3 region has the DNA TGTGCCAGCAGTTTACAGTCCTCATACCGGGGCTATGGCTACACCTTC. Translation gives CASSLQSSYRGYGYTF. This chain connects TRBV27 to TRBJ1-2; D is uncertain. Germline CDR1 reads MNHEY; CDR2 reads SMNVEV (reference sequence). V shed 2 bases and J shed 4 bases, with 17 bases lying between them. CDR3 size: 16 residues.

This chain connects TRBV28 to TRBJ2-7; a possible D gene is TRBD2 (5 bases). Trimming stripped 6 bases from V and 3 bases from J, with 12 bases between. Germline CDR1 is MDHEN and CDR2 is SYDVKM. The CDR3 sequence is 13 residues long. CDR3 DNA sequence: TGTGCCAGCAGGAAGGACGGGATCTACGAGCAGTACTTC. This encodes CASRKDGIYEQYF.

The chain is built from TRBV7-9 and TRBJ1-4; D gene unclear. The CDR3 spans 17 residues. Trimming left V 4 bases short and J 2 bases short, with 17 bases between. Germline lookup yields CDR1 SEHNR and CDR2 FQNEAQ (reference sequence). The chain's CDR3 is CASSSFLGSGTNEKLFF. The DNA of the CDR3 is TGTGCCAGCAGCTCCTTTCTGGGTTCGGGGACTAATGAAAAACTGTTTTTT.

The J gene is TRBJ1-2, the V gene TRBV6-5; D is perhaps TRBD1 (6 bases). Trimming pared 0 bases from V and 5 bases from J, leaving 10 bases between. CDR3 length: 14 amino acids. Germline lookup yields CDR1 MNHEY and CDR2 SVGAGI. CDR3 sequence reads: CASSYSGGIYGYTF. The CDR3 DNA reads TGTGCCAGCAGTTACTCAGGGGGGATTTATGGCTACACCTTC.

The chain combines TRBV2 with TRBJ2-2, with TRBD1 matching 9 bases. V dropped 11 bases and J dropped 6; count of bases not matched to a gene: 13. Germline CDR1 reads SNHLY; CDR2 reads FYNNEI. The CDR3 contains 15 residues. DNA for the CDR3: TGTGCCGGACTGGGAGGGACAGGGCCGTCCGGGGAGCTGTTTTTT. It is translated as CAGLGGTGPSGELFF.

This clone was seen once. V usage is TRBV5-4 and J usage is TRBJ1-5; D may be TRBD1 (5 bases). The germline CDR1 and CDR2 sequences are SGHNT and YYREEE (reference sequence). This CDR3 is built from 15 residues. Trimming pared 3 bases from V and 2 bases from J, leaving 12 bases between. DNA for the CDR3: TGTGCCAGCAGCTCGTTCGGGGCGGGCAATCAGCCCCAGCATTTT. Protein product: CASSSFGAGNQPQHF. Combining the CDR3 with reference TRBV5-4 and TRBJ1-5 gives the whole variable domain ETGVTQSPTHLIKTRGQQVTLRCSSQSGHNTVSWYQQALGQGPQFIFQYYREEENGRGNFPPRFSGLQFPNYSSELNVNALELDDSALYLCASSSFGAGNQPQHFGDGTRLSIL.

The chain joins TRBV28 to TRBJ2-1; 12 nucleotides agree with TRBD2. CDR3 length equals 15 residues. Germline values: CDR1 MDHEN, CDR2 SYDVKM. V shed 4 bases, J shed 7 bases, and the junction held 5 bases outside the gene matches. CDR3 region: CASSSSGRAGNEQFF. The CDR3 nucleotides are TGTGCCAGCAGTTCTAGCGGGAGGGCCGGGAATGAGCAGTTCTTC.

This clone was counted once. The gene calls are TRBV28 and TRBJ2-5; D possibly corresponds to TRBD2 (6 bases). Germline lookup yields CDR1 MDHEN and CDR2 SYDVKM. The germline V and J ends were trimmed by 5 bases and 4 bases, with 8 bases remaining between them. The CDR3 consists of 12 residues. The DNA of the CDR3 is TGTGCCAGCAGTATAGCGGCAGAGACCCAGTACTTC. Protein sequence: CASSIAAETQYF. The full variable domain, with the rest looked up from reference TRBV28 and TRBJ2-5, is DVKVTQSSRYLVKRTGEKVFLECVQDMDHENMFWYRQDPGLGLRLIYFSYDVKMKEKGDIPEGYSVSREKKERFSLILESASTNQTSMYLCASSIAAETQYFGPGTRLLVL.

This clone was observed a handful of times. The rearrangement links TRBV5-1 to TRBJ2-2, with 9 bases that match TRBD1. Per the germline V gene, CDR1 is SGHRS and CDR2 is YFSETQ. This CDR3 has 15 amino acids. The V gene end was trimmed by 4 bases and the J gene end by 6 bases; junction bases not matched to a gene: 7. The CDR3 DNA reads TGCGCCAGCAGCATGGGACAGGGAGGCTCCGGGGAGCTGTTTTTT. This gives the protein CASSMGQGGSGELFF.

This chain connects TRBV28 to TRBJ2-7; TRBD2 matches at 8 bases. CDR1 MDHEN and CDR2 SYDVKM come from the germline V gene. This CDR3 contains 16 residues. The J segment lost 3 bases and the V segment lost 7 bases, leaving 14 bases of the junction unmatched. The CDR3 here is CASITLASGSDYEQYF. As DNA, the CDR3 is TGTGCCAGCATTACCCTCGCCAGCGGGAGCGACTACGAGCAGTACTTC.

With regard to this clone: The sample contains more than one DNA sequence encoding this CDR3. This rearrangement joins TRBV27 to TRBJ1-1; D possibly corresponds to TRBD1 (5 bases). V lost 2 bases, J lost 1 base, and 8 bases lay in between. Germline-derived CDR1 and CDR2 are MNHEY and SMNVEV (reference sequence). The CDR3 has 14 amino acids. CDR3 sequence: CASSLQGGNTEAFF. In DNA, the CDR3 is TGTGCCAGCAGTTTACAGGGCGGGAACACTGAAGCTTTCTTT.

V is TRBV5-4 and J is TRBJ1-1; no clear D gene. This CDR3 is 13 amino acids long. In germline, CDR1 is SGHNT, CDR2 YYREEE (reference sequence). The V end was cut by 4 bases, the J end by 2 bases, with 9 bases between. The CDR3: CASSITRNTEAFF. Written as DNA, the CDR3 is TGTGCCAGCAGCATTACACGAAACACTGAAGCTTTCTTT. Combining the CDR3 with reference TRBV5-4 and TRBJ1-1 gives the whole variable domain ETGVTQSPTHLIKTRGQQVTLRCSSQSGHNTVSWYQQALGQGPQFIFQYYREEENGRGNFPPRFSGLQFPNYSSELNVNALELDDSALYLCASSITRNTEAFFGQGTRLTVV.

This clone has a single count. The chain couples TRBV5-1 to TRBJ1-6; 8 nucleotides line up with TRBD1. Germline V gene lookup returns CDR1 SGHRS and CDR2 YFSETQ. Germline trimming cut 2 bases from V and 9 bases from J; bases unmatched to any gene: 10. The CDR3 totals 16 residues. This CDR3 is CASSFSPGQGGSPLHF. In DNA form, the CDR3 reads TGCGCCAGCAGCTTTAGTCCCGGACAGGGAGGTTCACCCCTCCACTTT.

This clone was picked up one time. V is TRBV4-2 and J is TRBJ2-3; D is ambiguous. Germline V gives CDR1 LGHNA, CDR2 YNFKEQ. V was pared by 5 bases and J by 2 bases, with 8 bases between. The CDR3 extends over 13 amino acids. CDR3 bases: TGTGCCAGCAGCTTGCCCTCCACAGATACGCAGTATTTT. It translates to CASSLPSTDTQYF.

V and J are TRBV7-9 and TRBJ1-1; D gene unclear. The CDR3 is 14 amino acids. The V end was cut by 3 bases, the J end by 3 bases, with 11 bases between. Germline V gene data show CDR1 as SEHNR and CDR2 as FQNEAQ (reference sequence). CDR3 loop: CASSFLGRDTEAFF. CDR3 sequence (DNA): TGTGCCAGCAGCTTCCTCGGGCGCGACACTGAAGCTTTCTTT. The entire variable domain, with the rest obtained from reference TRBV7-9 and TRBJ1-1, is as follows: DTGVSQNPRHKITKRGQNVTFRCDPISEHNRLYWYRQTLGQGPEFLTYFQNEAQLEKSRLLSDRFSAERPKGSFSTLEIQRTEQGDSAMYLCASSFLGRDTEAFFGQGTRLTVV.